Sequencing of this TCR beta chain was carried out in a study of blood T cell repertoires in COVID-19. Background on the study: Sources were T cells, B-cell-depleted T cells, or PBMCs; the material itself was cDNA or gDNA.

J gave up 4 bases and V 5 bases, and 13 bases lay outside the gene matches. The CDR3 loop spans 16 amino acids. The germline V gene encodes CDR1 LNHDA and CDR2 SQIVND (reference sequence). The method was immunoSEQ multiplex PCR; TCRdb's version includes in-frame clones alone and lacks a portion of them. Counted here are roughly 190,000 clones, 85% to 90% occurring once; the ten biggest clones make up 4.4%. The V and J genes are TRBV19 and TRBJ2-7; 8 positions agree with TRBD2. The TCR originated in a human donor in a cohort sampled during active COVID-19. Sequencing input: peripheral blood. The CDR3 loop is CASSLRSELADYEQYF. CDR3 DNA: TGTGCCAGTAGTTTGAGGTCGGAACTAGCGGATTACGAGCAGTACTTC.